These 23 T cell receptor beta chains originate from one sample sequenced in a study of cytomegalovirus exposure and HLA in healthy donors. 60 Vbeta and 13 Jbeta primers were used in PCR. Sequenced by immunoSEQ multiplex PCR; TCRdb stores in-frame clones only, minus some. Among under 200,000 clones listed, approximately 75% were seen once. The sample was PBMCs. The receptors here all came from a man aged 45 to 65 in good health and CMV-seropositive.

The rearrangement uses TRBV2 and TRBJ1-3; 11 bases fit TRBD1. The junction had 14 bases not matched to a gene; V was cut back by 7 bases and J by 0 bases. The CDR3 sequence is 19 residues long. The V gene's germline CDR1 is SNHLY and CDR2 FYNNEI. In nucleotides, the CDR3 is TGTGCCAGCATACAATACGGACAGGGGGCTATGGGCTCTGGAAACACCATATATTTT. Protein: CASIQYGQGAMGSGNTIYF.

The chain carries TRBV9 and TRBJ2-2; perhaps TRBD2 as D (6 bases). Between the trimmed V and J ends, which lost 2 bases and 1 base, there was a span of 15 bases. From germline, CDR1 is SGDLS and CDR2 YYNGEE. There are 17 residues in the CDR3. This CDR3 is CASSVGGRGLNTGELFF. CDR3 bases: TGTGCCAGCAGCGTGGGGGGAAGGGGTTTGAACACCGGGGAGCTGTTTTTT.

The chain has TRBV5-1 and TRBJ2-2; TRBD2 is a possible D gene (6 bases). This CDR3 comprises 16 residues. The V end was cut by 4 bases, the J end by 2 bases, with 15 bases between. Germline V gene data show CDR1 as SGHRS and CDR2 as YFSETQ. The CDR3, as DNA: TGCGCCAGCAGCCGAGGGCGGGGAGTCAACACCGGGGAGCTGTTTTTT. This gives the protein CASSRGRGVNTGELFF.

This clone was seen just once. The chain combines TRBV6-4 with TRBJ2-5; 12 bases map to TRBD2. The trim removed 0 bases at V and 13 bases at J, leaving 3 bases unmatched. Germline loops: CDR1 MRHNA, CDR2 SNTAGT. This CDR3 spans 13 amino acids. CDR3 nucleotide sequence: TGTGCCAGCAGTGACTCGACTAGCGGGGGCCTGTACTTC. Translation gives CASSDSTSGGLYF.

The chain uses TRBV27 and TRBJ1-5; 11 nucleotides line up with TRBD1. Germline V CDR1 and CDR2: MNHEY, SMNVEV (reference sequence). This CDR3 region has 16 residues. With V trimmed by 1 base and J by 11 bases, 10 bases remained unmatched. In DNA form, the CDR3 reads TGTGCCAGCAGTTTATGGGGACAGGGGGGGATCGGGGCCCAGCATTTT. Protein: CASSLWGQGGIGAQHF.

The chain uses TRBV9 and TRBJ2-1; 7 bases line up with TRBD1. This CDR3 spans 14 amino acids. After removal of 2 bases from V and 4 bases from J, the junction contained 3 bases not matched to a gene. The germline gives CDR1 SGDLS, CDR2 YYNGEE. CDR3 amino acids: CASSVETGYNEQFF. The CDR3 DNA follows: TGTGCCAGCAGCGTCGAGACAGGGTACAATGAGCAGTTCTTC.

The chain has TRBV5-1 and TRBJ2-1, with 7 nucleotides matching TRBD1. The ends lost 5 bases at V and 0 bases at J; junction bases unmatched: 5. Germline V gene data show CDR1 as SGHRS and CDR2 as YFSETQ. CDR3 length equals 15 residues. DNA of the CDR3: TGCGCCAGCAGGCAGACAGGGAGCTCCTACAATGAGCAGTTCTTC. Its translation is CASRQTGSSYNEQFF.

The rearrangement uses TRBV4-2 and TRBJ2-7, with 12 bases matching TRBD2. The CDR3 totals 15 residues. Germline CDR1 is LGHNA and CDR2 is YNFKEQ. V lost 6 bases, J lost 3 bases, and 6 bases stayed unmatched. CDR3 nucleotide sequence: TGTGCCAGCAGGCCCACTAGCGGGGGGAACTACGAGCAGTACTTC. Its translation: CASRPTSGGNYEQYF.

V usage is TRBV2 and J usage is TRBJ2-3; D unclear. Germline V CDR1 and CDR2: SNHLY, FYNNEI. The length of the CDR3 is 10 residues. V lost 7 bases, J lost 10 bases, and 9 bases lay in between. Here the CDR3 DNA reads TGTGCCAGCACCCAGGTGGCGCAGTATTTT. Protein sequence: CASTQVAQYF. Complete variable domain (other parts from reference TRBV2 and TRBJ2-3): EPEVTQTPSHQVTQMGQEVILRCVPISNHLYFYWYRQILGQKVEFLVSFYNNEISEKSEIFDDQFSVERPDGSNFTLKIRSTKLEDSAMYFCASTQVAQYFGPGTRLTVL.

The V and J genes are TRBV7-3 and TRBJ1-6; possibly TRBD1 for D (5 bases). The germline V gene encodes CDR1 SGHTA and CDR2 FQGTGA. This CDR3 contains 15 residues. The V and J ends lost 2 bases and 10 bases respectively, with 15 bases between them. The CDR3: CASSLDPQGYSPLHF. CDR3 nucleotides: TGTGCCAGCAGCTTAGACCCTCAGGGTTACTCACCCCTCCACTTT.

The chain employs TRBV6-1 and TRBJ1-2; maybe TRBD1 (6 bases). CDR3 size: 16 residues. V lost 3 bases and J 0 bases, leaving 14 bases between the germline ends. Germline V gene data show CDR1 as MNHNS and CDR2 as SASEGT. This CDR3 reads CASSEDWTAANYGYTF. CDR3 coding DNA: TGTGCCAGCAGTGAGGATTGGACAGCCGCTAACTATGGCTACACCTTC.

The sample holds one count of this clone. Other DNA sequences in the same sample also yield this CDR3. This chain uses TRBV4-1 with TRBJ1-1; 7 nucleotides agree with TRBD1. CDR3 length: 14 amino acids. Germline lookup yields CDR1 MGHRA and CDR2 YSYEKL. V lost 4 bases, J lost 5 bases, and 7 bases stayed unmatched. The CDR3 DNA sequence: TGCGCCAGCAGCCCGCAGGGGGTAAGGACTGAAGCTTTCTTT. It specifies CASSPQGVRTEAFF.

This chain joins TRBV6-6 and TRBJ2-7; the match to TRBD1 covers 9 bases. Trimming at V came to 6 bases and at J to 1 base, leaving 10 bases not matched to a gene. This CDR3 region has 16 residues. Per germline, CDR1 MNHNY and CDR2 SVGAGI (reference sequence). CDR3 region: CASSQEGQGGSYEQYF. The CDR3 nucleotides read TGTGCCAGCAGCCAAGAGGGACAGGGAGGTTCCTACGAGCAGTACTTC.

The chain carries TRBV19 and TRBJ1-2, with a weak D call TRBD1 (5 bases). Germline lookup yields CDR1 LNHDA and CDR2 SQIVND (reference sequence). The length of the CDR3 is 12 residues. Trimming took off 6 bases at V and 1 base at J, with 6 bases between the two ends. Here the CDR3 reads CASRGDNYGYTF. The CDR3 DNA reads TGTGCCAGTAGAGGGGATAACTATGGCTACACCTTC.

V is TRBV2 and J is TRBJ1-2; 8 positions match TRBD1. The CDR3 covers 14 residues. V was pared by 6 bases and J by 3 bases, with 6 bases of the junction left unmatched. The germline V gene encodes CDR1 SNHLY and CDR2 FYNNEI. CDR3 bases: TGTGCCAGCAGAGATCAGGACAGGGACTATGGCTACACCTTC. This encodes CASRDQDRDYGYTF. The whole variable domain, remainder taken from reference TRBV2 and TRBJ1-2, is EPEVTQTPSHQVTQMGQEVILRCVPISNHLYFYWYRQILGQKVEFLVSFYNNEISEKSEIFDDQFSVERPDGSNFTLKIRSTKLEDSAMYFCASRDQDRDYGYTFGSGTRLTVV.

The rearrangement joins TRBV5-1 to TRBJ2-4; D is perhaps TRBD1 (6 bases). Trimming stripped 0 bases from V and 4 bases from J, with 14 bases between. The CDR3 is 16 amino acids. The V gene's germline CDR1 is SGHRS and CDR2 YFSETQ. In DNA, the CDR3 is TGCGCCAGCAGCTTGGGCCCGGACAGACCGAAAAACATTCAGTACTTC. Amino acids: CASSLGPDRPKNIQYF.

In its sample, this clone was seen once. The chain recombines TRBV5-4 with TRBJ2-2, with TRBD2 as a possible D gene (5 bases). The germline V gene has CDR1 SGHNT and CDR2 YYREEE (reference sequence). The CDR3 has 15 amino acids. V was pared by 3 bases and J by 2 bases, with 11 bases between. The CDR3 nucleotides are TGTGCCAGCAGCTCTCTACTAGGAAACACCGGGGAGCTGTTTTTT. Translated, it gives CASSSLLGNTGELFF.

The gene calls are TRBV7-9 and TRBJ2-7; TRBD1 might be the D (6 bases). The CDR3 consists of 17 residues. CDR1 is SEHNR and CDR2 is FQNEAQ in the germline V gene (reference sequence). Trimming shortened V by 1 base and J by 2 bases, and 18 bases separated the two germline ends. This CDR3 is CASSLDRFVRDTYEQYF. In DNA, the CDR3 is TGTGCCAGCAGCTTAGATAGGTTCGTCCGGGACACCTACGAGCAGTACTTC.

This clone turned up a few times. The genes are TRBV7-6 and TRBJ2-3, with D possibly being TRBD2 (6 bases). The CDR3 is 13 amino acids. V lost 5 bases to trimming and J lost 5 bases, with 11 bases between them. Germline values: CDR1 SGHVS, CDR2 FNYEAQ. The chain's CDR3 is CASSLTSLDTQYF. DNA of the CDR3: TGTGCCAGCAGCCTCACTAGCCTAGATACGCAGTATTTT.

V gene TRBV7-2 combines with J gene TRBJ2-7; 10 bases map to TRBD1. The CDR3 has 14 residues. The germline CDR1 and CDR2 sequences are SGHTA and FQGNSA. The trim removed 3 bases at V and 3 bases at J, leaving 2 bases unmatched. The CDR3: CASSFGTGVYEQYF. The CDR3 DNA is TGTGCCAGCAGCTTTGGGACAGGGGTCTACGAGCAGTACTTC.

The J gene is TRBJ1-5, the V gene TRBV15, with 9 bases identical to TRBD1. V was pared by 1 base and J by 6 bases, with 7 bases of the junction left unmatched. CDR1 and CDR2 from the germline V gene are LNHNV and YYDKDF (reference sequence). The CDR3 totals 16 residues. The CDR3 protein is CATSRAQGQGPQPQHF. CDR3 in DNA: TGTGCCACCAGCAGAGCCCAGGGACAGGGACCTCAGCCCCAGCATTTT.

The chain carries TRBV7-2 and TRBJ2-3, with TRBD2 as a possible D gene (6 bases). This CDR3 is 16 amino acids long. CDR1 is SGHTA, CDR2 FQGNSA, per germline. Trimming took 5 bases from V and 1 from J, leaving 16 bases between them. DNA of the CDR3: TGTGCCAGCAGCCACCGGGGAGGAAGGGGCACAGATACGCAGTATTTT. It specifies CASSHRGGRGTDTQYF.

CDR3 protein: CASSQAGGMDEQFF. In nucleotides, the CDR3 is TGTGCCAGCAGCCAAGCGGGGGGGATGGATGAGCAGTTCTTC. The chain joins TRBV4-2 to TRBJ2-1; 8 positions match TRBD2. The V segment lost 1 base and the J segment 8 bases; nucleotides outside the gene matches: 4. Germline V gene data show CDR1 as LGHNA and CDR2 as YNFKEQ. The CDR3 is made up of 14 amino acids.